This T cell receptor beta chain was identified during a study of T cells in Graves' hyperthyroidism and ophthalmopathy. Trimming pared 5 bases from V and 5 bases from J, leaving 9 bases between. The CDR3 sequence is 12 residues long. From germline, CDR1 is LNHDA and CDR2 SQIVND (reference sequence). The CDR3 regions of TCR beta were amplified from RNA transcripts. The HTBI set primed first-round TCR CDR3 RT-PCR. TCRdb processed the multiplex PCR reads anew with MiXCR; each CDR3 protein has one entry. This sample has hundreds of thousands of distinct CDR3 sequences, with around 39% found just once. This clonotype was picked up many times.

The chain recombines TRBV19 with TRBJ1-2; a weak D match, TRBD1 (5 bases). Material: blood. The source of this sequence is a man aged 18 to 29 with Graves' hyperthyroidism. The CDR3 is CASSEGPYGYTF. As DNA, the CDR3 is TGTGCCAGTAGTGAGGGACCTTATGGCTACACCTTC.